This entry features one T cell receptor beta chain sequence. A single record per CDR3 protein comes from TCRdb applying MiXCR to the RACE reads. Of just under 65,000 distinct CDR3 sequences detected, 8% to 13% appear once; the ten largest clones hold roughly 2.1%. This entry comes from a study of human T cells and chemical hapten exposure. The time point: patch test 3, about 24 weeks after DPC sensitization. Treatment here: therapeutic diphenylcyclopropenone sensitization with weekly scalp DPC. Each patch-test visit's blood sample preceded patch application. The clonotype was recovered from a woman aged 25 to 39 with alopecia areata. Some clones in this sample may be carry-over from other donors' samples. Specimen: whole blood, collected in connection with sensitization to the hapten diphenylcyclopropenone (DPC).

The CDR3 nucleotides are TGCAGTGGTCGGGTCAGCGAGGATCAGCCCCAGCATTTT. Amino acids: CSGRVSEDQPQHF. The chain employs TRBV29-1 and TRBJ1-5; D unresolved. Germline V gives CDR1 SQVTM, CDR2 ANQGSEA. CDR3 length: 13 amino acids.